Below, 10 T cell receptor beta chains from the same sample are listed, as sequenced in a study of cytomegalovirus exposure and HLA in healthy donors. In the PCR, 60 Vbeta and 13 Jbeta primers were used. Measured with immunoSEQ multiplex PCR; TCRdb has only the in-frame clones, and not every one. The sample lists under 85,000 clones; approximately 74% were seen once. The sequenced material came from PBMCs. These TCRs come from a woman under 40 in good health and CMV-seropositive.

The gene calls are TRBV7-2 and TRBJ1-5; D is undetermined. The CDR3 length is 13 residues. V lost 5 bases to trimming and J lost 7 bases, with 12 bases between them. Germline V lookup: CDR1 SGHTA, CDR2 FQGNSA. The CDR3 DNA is TGTGCCAGCAGCCCTCGGTCGGGACAGCCCCAGCATTTT. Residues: CASSPRSGQPQHF.

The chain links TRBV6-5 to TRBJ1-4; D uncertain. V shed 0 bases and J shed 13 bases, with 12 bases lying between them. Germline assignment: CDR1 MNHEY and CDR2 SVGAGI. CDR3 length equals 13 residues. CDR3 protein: CASSYSKRGPLFF. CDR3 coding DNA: TGTGCCAGCAGTTACTCGAAACGGGGTCCACTGTTTTTT.

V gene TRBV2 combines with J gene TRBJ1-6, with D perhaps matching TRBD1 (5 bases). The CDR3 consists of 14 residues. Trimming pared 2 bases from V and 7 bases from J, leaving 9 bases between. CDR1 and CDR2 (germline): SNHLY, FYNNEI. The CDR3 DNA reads TGTGCCAGCAGTGAATGGCAGGGAAATTCACCCCTCCACTTT. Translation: CASSEWQGNSPLHF.

CDR3 sequence (DNA): TGTGCCAGCATCCCGCAGGGTACTATTGCGCCCCAGCATTTT. It encodes CASIPQGTIAPQHF. The rearrangement joins TRBV28 to TRBJ1-5, with a weak D call TRBD1 (5 bases). The CDR3 is 14 amino acids. V dropped 7 bases and J dropped 9 bases, with 19 bases sitting between them. Per the germline V gene, CDR1 is MDHEN and CDR2 is SYDVKM.

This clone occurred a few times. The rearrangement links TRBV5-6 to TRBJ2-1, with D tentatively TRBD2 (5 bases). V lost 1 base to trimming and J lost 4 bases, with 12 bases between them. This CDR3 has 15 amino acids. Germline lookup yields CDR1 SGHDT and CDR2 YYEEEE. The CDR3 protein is CASSLIRLAYNEQFF. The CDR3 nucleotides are TGTGCCAGCAGCTTGATAAGGCTAGCATACAATGAGCAGTTCTTC.

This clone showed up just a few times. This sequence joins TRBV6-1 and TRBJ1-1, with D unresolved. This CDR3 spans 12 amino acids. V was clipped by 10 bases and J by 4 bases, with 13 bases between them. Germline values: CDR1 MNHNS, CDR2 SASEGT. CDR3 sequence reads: CAILTVLTEAFF. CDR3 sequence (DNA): TGTGCCATCTTAACAGTACTCACTGAAGCTTTCTTT.

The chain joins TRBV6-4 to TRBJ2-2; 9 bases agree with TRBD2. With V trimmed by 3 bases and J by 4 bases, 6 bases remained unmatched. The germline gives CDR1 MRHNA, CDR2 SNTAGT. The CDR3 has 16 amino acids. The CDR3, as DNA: TGTGCCAGCAGTGAGGGAGCGGGAGGAGGCACCGGGGAGCTGTTTTTT. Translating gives CASSEGAGGGTGELFF.

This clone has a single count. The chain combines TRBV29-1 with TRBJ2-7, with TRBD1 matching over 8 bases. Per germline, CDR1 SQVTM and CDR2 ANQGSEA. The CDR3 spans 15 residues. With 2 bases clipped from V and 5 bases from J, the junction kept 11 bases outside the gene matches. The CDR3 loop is CSVESEGQGRDEQYF. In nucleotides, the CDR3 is TGCAGCGTTGAAAGTGAAGGACAGGGAAGGGACGAGCAGTACTTC.

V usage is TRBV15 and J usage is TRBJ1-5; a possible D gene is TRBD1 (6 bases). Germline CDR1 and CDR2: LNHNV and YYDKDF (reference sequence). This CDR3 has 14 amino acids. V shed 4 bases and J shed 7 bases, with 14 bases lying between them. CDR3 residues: CATSKGGGRQPQHF. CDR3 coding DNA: TGTGCCACCAGCAAGGGAGGGGGAAGGCAGCCCCAGCATTTT.

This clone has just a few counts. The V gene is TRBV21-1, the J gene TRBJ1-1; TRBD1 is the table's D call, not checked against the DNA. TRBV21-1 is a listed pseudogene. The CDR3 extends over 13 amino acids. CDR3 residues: CASSGTANTEAFF. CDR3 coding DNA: TGTGCCAGCAGCGGGACAGCGAACACTGAAGCTTTCTTT.